These 23 T cell receptor beta chains were all obtained from the same sample, sequenced in a study of cytomegalovirus exposure and HLA in healthy donors. PCR amplification relied on 60 Vbeta primers (plus 13 Jbeta primers). Repertoires were generated with immunoSEQ multiplex PCR, while TCRdb's copy carries only in-frame clones and drops some. Among around 130,000 clones listed, 65% to 85% were seen once. The sample comprised PBMCs. All receptors come from a man aged 45-65 years in good health and CMV-seronegative.

The genes are TRBV4-3 and TRBJ2-1, with D perhaps matching TRBD2 (6 bases). Germline V gene data show CDR1 as LGHNA and CDR2 as YSLEER. V shed 0 bases and J shed 7 bases, with 13 bases lying between them. This CDR3 spans 15 amino acids. CDR3 residues: CASSQDIGGVNEQFF. The DNA of the CDR3 is TGCGCCAGCAGCCAAGATATCGGCGGGGTAAATGAGCAGTTCTTC.

This rearrangement joins TRBV19 to TRBJ2-1, with 8 bases that match TRBD1. J gave up 0 bases and V 5 bases, and 9 bases lay outside the gene matches. Germline V gene data show CDR1 as LNHDA and CDR2 as SQIVND (reference sequence). The CDR3 is 17 amino acids. The DNA for the CDR3 is TGTGCCAGTAGTGTCAAAACAGGGGGTAGCTCCTACAATGAGCAGTTCTTC. This codes for CASSVKTGGSSYNEQFF.

The chain combines TRBV4-1 with TRBJ1-3, with D hard to call. Germline lookup yields CDR1 MGHRA and CDR2 YSYEKL. This CDR3 region has 14 residues. Trimming took off 1 base at V and 10 bases at J, with 14 bases between the two ends. CDR3 bases: TGCGCCAGCAGCCAAGGACTTAGCCTCGCTACCATATATTTT. Translation gives CASSQGLSLATIYF.

This chain uses TRBV29-1 with TRBJ2-5, with 7 positions matching TRBD2. There are 14 residues in the CDR3. With 7 bases clipped from V and 4 bases from J, the junction kept 12 bases outside the gene matches. Germline V gene lookup returns CDR1 SQVTM and CDR2 ANQGSEA. CDR3 protein: CSAGGGSTLETQYF. For the CDR3, the DNA is TGCAGCGCTGGCGGCGGGAGTACGCTAGAGACCCAGTACTTC.

This chain links TRBV18 with TRBJ2-1, with D possibly TRBD1 on 6 matching bases. V was trimmed by 2 bases and J by 0 bases, leaving 8 bases between them. The CDR3 is 15 amino acids. Germline loops: CDR1 KGHSH, CDR2 LQKENI. The CDR3 protein is CASSPDRSSYNEQFF. The CDR3 DNA reads TGTGCCAGCTCACCAGACAGGAGCTCCTACAATGAGCAGTTCTTC. Looking up the rest from reference TRBV18 and TRBJ2-1 gives the full variable domain: NAGVMQNPRHLVRRRGQEARLRCSPMKGHSHVYWYRQLPEEGLKFMVYLQKENIIDESGMPKERFSAEFPKEGPSILRIQQVVRGDSAAYFCASSPDRSSYNEQFFGPGTRLTVL.

V is TRBV2 and J is TRBJ1-1; a possible D gene is TRBD1 (5 bases). The V gene's germline CDR1 is SNHLY and CDR2 FYNNEI. V was trimmed by 8 bases and J by 8 bases, leaving 21 bases between them. The CDR3 sequence is 14 residues long. CDR3 sequence (DNA): TGTGCCAGCTACCGGGACTTTTCCTTTACCGAAGCTTTCTTT. It codes for CASYRDFSFTEAFF.

The chain recombines TRBV21-1 with TRBJ2-1; no DNA check was done on the table's D call, TRBD1. TRBV21-1 is a recognized pseudogene. This CDR3 comprises 15 residues. CDR3 loop: CASKAGTGGYNEQFF. The CDR3 DNA is TGTGCCAGCAAGGCCGGGACAGGGGGATACAATGAGCAGTTCTTC.

The chain is built from TRBV28 and TRBJ2-2, with a possible D match to TRBD1 (5 bases). Trimming stripped 4 bases from V and 8 bases from J, with 17 bases between. Germline-derived CDR1 and CDR2 are MDHEN and SYDVKM. The CDR3 is 15 amino acids. CDR3 in amino acids: CASSSDRGLSGELFF. The CDR3 DNA reads TGTGCCAGCAGTTCAGATAGGGGTTTGAGTGGGGAGCTGTTTTTT.

The chain couples TRBV27 to TRBJ2-3, with D possibly being TRBD2 (5 bases). This CDR3 has 15 residues. CDR1 is MNHEY, CDR2 SMNVEV, per germline (reference sequence). V lost 3 bases, J lost 0 bases, and 10 bases lay in between. The DNA of the CDR3 is TGTGCCAGCAGTTTTGGTGGGAGTAGCACAGATACGCAGTATTTT. This translates into CASSFGGSSTDTQYF.

V is TRBV5-4 and J is TRBJ2-3, with 9 bases lining up with TRBD2. The CDR3 extends over 15 amino acids. Germline-derived CDR1 and CDR2 are SGHNT and YYREEE (reference sequence). J gave up 6 bases and V 0 bases, and 5 bases lay outside the gene matches. In nucleotides, the CDR3 is TGTGCCAGCAGCTTGGCTAGCGGGACCAAGGATACGCAGTATTTT. Its protein is CASSLASGTKDTQYF. The full variable domain, its missing parts supplied by reference TRBV5-4 and TRBJ2-3, is ETGVTQSPTHLIKTRGQQVTLRCSSQSGHNTVSWYQQALGQGPQFIFQYYREEENGRGNFPPRFSGLQFPNYSSELNVNALELDDSALYLCASSLASGTKDTQYFGPGTRLTVL.

V is TRBV2 and J is TRBJ2-7, with D possibly matching TRBD2 (5 bases). Germline V gives CDR1 SNHLY, CDR2 FYNNEI. This CDR3 has 13 residues. V was clipped by 5 bases and J by 0 bases, with 8 bases between them. The CDR3 protein is CASSIDYSYEQYF. CDR3 bases: TGTGCCAGCAGTATCGACTACTCCTACGAGCAGTACTTC.

V gene TRBV18 combines with J gene TRBJ1-2; TRBD1 aligns across 10 bases. The germline gives CDR1 KGHSH, CDR2 LQKENI. The CDR3 is 15 amino acids. The V segment lost 6 bases and the J segment 7 bases; nucleotides outside the gene matches: 11. CDR3 in amino acids: CASSETGGVGPGYTF. CDR3 DNA sequence: TGTGCCAGCTCGGAGACAGGGGGCGTAGGGCCTGGCTACACCTTC.

The gene calls are TRBV9 and TRBJ1-3, with D maybe TRBD1 (5 bases). Trimming cost V 0 bases and J 0 bases, with 13 bases left between them. Germline CDR1 and CDR2: SGDLS and YYNGEE. The CDR3 spans 17 residues. The CDR3: CASSVAGGSISGNTIYF. The CDR3, as DNA: TGTGCCAGCAGCGTAGCGGGGGGGTCCATCTCTGGAAACACCATATATTTT. The full variable domain, in which reference TRBV9 and TRBJ1-3 provide the parts outside the CDR3, is DSGVTQTPKHLITATGQRVTLRCSPRSGDLSVYWYQQSLDQGLQFLIQYYNGEERAKGNILERFSAQQFPDLHSELNLSSLELGDSALYFCASSVAGGSISGNTIYFGEGSWLTVV.

J is TRBJ2-1 and V is TRBV18; TRBD2 matches 13 bases. CDR3 length: 17 amino acids. J lost 5 bases, V lost 0 bases, and 4 bases had no gene match. CDR1 and CDR2 (germline): KGHSH, LQKENI. The CDR3 DNA reads as TGTGCCAGCTCACCACCACTAGCGGGAGGGCCTAACAATGAGCAGTTCTTC. Protein: CASSPPLAGGPNNEQFF. The full variable domain, rest sourced from reference TRBV18 and TRBJ2-1, is NAGVMQNPRHLVRRRGQEARLRCSPMKGHSHVYWYRQLPEEGLKFMVYLQKENIIDESGMPKERFSAEFPKEGPSILRIQQVVRGDSAAYFCASSPPLAGGPNNEQFFGPGTRLTVL.

The genes are TRBV14 and TRBJ1-4; a weak D match, TRBD1 (5 bases). Per the germline V gene, CDR1 is SGHDN and CDR2 is FVKESK. Trimming shortened V by 0 bases and J by 5 bases, and 22 bases separated the two germline ends. The CDR3 totals 19 residues. DNA of the CDR3: TGTGCCAGCAGCCAAGACCCTGAGGGACTCCCGAGGCGAAATGAAAAACTGTTTTTT. It specifies CASSQDPEGLPRRNEKLFF.

This clone is a singleton in its sample. The rearrangement links TRBV7-6 to TRBJ2-2; 10 positions agree with TRBD1. CDR3 size: 18 residues. V lost 3 bases to trimming and J lost 4 bases; unmatched junction nucleotides: 11. CDR1 is SGHVS, CDR2 FNYEAQ, per germline. The CDR3 is CASSLGRDRGRRTGELFF. The DNA for the CDR3 is TGTGCCAGCAGCTTGGGTCGGGACAGGGGACGTCGCACCGGGGAGCTGTTTTTT.

This clone was counted ten times or more. The J gene is TRBJ1-1, the V gene TRBV5-4; 8 nucleotides agree with TRBD1. The V gene end was trimmed by 0 bases and the J gene end by 5 bases; junction bases not matched to a gene: 6. Germline CDR1 reads SGHNT; CDR2 reads YYREEE (reference sequence). This CDR3 spans 15 amino acids. For the CDR3, the DNA is TGTGCCAGCAGCTTGGACCGGACAGGGCCGACTGAAGCTTTCTTT. Amino acid sequence: CASSLDRTGPTEAFF.

This clone appeared a single time. The V and J genes are TRBV5-1 and TRBJ1-2; TRBD1 aligns across 10 bases. The germline gives CDR1 SGHRS, CDR2 YFSETQ. The V and J ends lost 0 bases and 4 bases, in that order; junction bases with no gene match: 9. CDR3 length: 17 amino acids. CDR3 sequence (DNA): TGCGCCAGCAGCTTGGGGGGAACGGGACAGGGGTTCTATGGCTACACCTTC. It encodes CASSLGGTGQGFYGYTF.

This rearrangement joins TRBV28 to TRBJ2-3; perhaps TRBD2 as D (5 bases). Germline V CDR1 and CDR2: MDHEN, SYDVKM. The CDR3 has 16 residues. V was clipped by 8 bases and J by 4 bases, with 22 bases between them. CDR3 nucleotides: TGTGCCAGCTCAAGGGAGACATACACCCGGGCAGATACGCAGTATTTT. It is translated as CASSRETYTRADTQYF.

This chain uses TRBV29-1 with TRBJ2-3; 7 bases are shared with TRBD1. V gave up 7 bases and J gave up 0 bases; unmatched junction bases: 7. CDR1 and CDR2 from the germline V gene are SQVTM and ANQGSEA. The CDR3 covers 14 residues. CDR3 in amino acids: CSGGGGHSTDTQYF. The CDR3 DNA sequence: TGCAGCGGAGGGGGCGGGCATAGCACAGATACGCAGTATTTT.

This clone was found a few times. J is TRBJ1-5 and V is TRBV10-3; possibly TRBD1 for D (6 bases). V was pared by 8 bases and J by 4 bases, with 12 bases between. The CDR3 contains 13 residues. Germline V gives CDR1 ENHRY, CDR2 SYGVKD. This CDR3 is CAICAGVNQPQHF. The CDR3 DNA sequence: TGTGCCATCTGTGCAGGGGTAAATCAGCCCCAGCATTTT.

The chain couples TRBV27 to TRBJ1-1, with 7 bases fitting TRBD1. V was pared by 5 bases and J by 4 bases, with 10 bases of the junction left unmatched. The CDR3 length is 15 residues. CDR1 MNHEY and CDR2 SMNVEV come from the germline V gene (reference sequence). Here the CDR3 reads CASSKRQGLGTEAFF. The CDR3 coding sequence is TGTGCCAGCAGTAAAAGACAGGGCTTGGGCACTGAAGCTTTCTTT.

The chain is built from TRBV9 and TRBJ1-1; possibly TRBD1 for D (5 bases). With 3 bases removed from V and 4 bases from J, the gap between germline ends came to 7 bases. CDR1 and CDR2 from the germline V gene are SGDLS and YYNGEE. The CDR3 sequence is 12 residues long. As DNA, the CDR3 is TGTGCCAGCAGCGCGGGGGGCACTGAAGCTTTCTTT. Translated, it gives CASSAGGTEAFF. Using reference TRBV9 and TRBJ1-1 for the parts outside the CDR3, the full variable domain is DSGVTQTPKHLITATGQRVTLRCSPRSGDLSVYWYQQSLDQGLQFLIQYYNGEERAKGNILERFSAQQFPDLHSELNLSSLELGDSALYFCASSAGGTEAFFGQGTRLTVV.